This TCR beta chain emerged from a study of T cell responses to AZD1222 COVID-19 vaccine. This CDR3 spans 11 amino acids. CDR1 KGHSH and CDR2 LQKENI come from the germline V gene. Trimming left V 8 bases short and J 5 bases short, with 8 bases between. Clones were sequenced by immunoSEQ multiplex PCR, and TCRdb holds only the in-frame ones, with some missing. Among around 130,000 clones listed, 90% to 95% were seen once. General study findings and limits: Unmutated variant regions are reportedly the target of nearly half of TCRs that are spike-specific. Only five to seven individuals given AZD1222 were seropositive at baseline. Increased Spike-specific TCR breadth and depth were observed after two AZD1222 doses. Repertoire samples came only from after the peak T cell response.

Of note for this clone: The antigen remains undetermined.

This TCR was sampled from an adult in good health. The chain recombines TRBV18 with TRBJ2-3; D is ambiguous. The sequencing here drew on peripheral blood, taken on day 0 of AZD1222 vaccination. CDR3 amino acids: CASREVDTQYF. DNA for the CDR3: TGTGCCAGCCGCGAGGTAGATACGCAGTATTTT.